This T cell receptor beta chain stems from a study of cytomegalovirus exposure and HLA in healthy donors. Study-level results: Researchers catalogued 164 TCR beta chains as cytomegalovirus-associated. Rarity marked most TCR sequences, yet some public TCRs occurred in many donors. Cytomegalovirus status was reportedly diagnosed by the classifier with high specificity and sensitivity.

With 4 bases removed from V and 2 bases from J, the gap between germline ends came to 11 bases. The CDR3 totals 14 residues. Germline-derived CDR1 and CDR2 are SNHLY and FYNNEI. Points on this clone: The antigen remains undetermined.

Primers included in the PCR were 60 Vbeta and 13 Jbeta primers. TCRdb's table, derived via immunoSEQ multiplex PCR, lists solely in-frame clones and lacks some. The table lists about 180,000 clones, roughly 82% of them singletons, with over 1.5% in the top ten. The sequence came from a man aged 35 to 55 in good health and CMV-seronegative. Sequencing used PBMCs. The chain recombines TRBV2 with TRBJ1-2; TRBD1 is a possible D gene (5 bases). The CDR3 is CASSVTRVNYGYTF. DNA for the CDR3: TGTGCCAGCAGTGTTACCAGGGTGAACTATGGCTACACCTTC.